These T cell receptor beta chains were read from a single sample in a study of cytomegalovirus exposure and HLA in healthy donors. The repertoire was sequenced with immunoSEQ multiplex PCR; TCRdb's copy has only in-frame clones and lacks some. The table lists about 200,000 clones, approximately 78% of them singletons. The sample taken for sequencing was PBMCs. The receptors here all came from a woman aged 45-65 years in good health and CMV-seropositive. Each CDR3 is given with its conserved first and last residue. D genes are given only for firm matches. Rows may omit the clone size; those that give it use once, few, many or a size class.

j_call d_call v_call clone_size cdr3_nt cdr3_aa
TRBJ2-1 TRBD2 TRBV5-1 NA TGCGCCAGCAGCAGACTAGCGGGAGACTTAGGTGAGCAGTTCTTC CASSRLAGDLGEQFF
TRBJ2-7 NA TRBV27 NA TGTGCCAGCTGGGGCAAGGGCTTGTCCTACGAGCAGTACTTC CASWGKGLSYEQYF
TRBJ1-5 NA TRBV19 NA TGTGCCAGTAGTATATGGGAGCTCAATCAGCCCCAGCATTTT CASSIWELNQPQHF
TRBJ1-1 NA TRBV19 few TGTGCCAGTAGGACTCCGGGGGTGTACACTGAAGCTTTCTTT CASRTPGVYTEAFF
TRBJ2-5 NA TRBV19 few TGTGCCAGTAGTATAGATGTGGCGGCGCTGCGGACCCAGTACTTC CASSIDVAALRTQYF
TRBJ1-3 NA TRBV28 NA TGTGCCAGCAGTCCGCGCGGGTCAGGAAACACCATATATTTT CASSPRGSGNTIYF
TRBJ2-3 TRBD2 TRBV7-8 NA TGTGCCAGCAGCTTCGGGGGACTAGCGGGAGATACGCAGTATTTT CASSFGGLAGDTQYF
TRBJ2-3 NA TRBV18 NA TGTGCCAGCTCACCGGCCGTGGCAGCGAGCACAGATACGCAGTATTTT CASSPAVAASTDTQYF
TRBJ2-3 NA TRBV29-1 NA TGCAGCGTACCCGGCCGCGGGGGCACAGATACGCAGTATTTT CSVPGRGGTDTQYF
TRBJ2-6 NA TRBV18 NA TGTGCCAGCTCACCATCGTCAGGGAACGACGGCCTGACTTTC CASSPSSGNDGLTF
TRBJ1-5 NA TRBV5-1 few TGCGCCAGCAGCTTGGATGGGCCGAGCCATCAGCCCCAGCATTTT CASSLDGPSHQPQHF
TRBJ1-1 TRBD1 TRBV18 NA TGTGCCAGCTCACCAAACAGGGGTAAGGACACTGAAGCTTTCTTT CASSPNRGKDTEAFF
TRBJ1-2 TRBD1 TRBV4-2 NA TGTGCCAGCAGCCAAAGAGACAGGGGTGGCAACTATGGCTACACCTTC CASSQRDRGGNYGYTF
TRBJ1-6 NA TRBV5-1 NA TGCGCCAGCAGTCTTGACAGCTCCTTAATTCTACCCCTCCACTTT CASSLDSSLILPLHF
TRBJ1-3 TRBD1 TRBV18 NA TGTGCCAGCTCCCGGGGGACAGGGTCAAGTTCTGGAAACACCATATATTTT CASSRGTGSSSGNTIYF
TRBJ2-5 TRBD2 TRBV5-1 once TGCGCCAGCAGCTTGGGACTAGCGGGATCACAAGAGACCCAGTACTTC CASSLGLAGSQETQYF
TRBJ1-6 NA TRBV19 NA TGTGCCAGTAATCCAGGGTTACTGTTCCCCCTCCACTTT CASNPGLLFPLHF
TRBJ1-1 TRBD1 TRBV27 few TGTGCCAGCAGTCCCCGGACAGGGTGGGTCTCGGACACTGAAGCTTTCTTT CASSPRTGWVSDTEAFF
TRBJ2-1 TRBD1 TRBV5-6 NA TGTGCCAGCAGCTTGGACGTTAGGGGACAGTCATTCAATGAGCAGTTCTTC CASSLDVRGQSFNEQFF
TRBJ1-6 NA TRBV9 NA TGTGCCAGCAGCGTAGCGACGGGACCCCTCCACTTT CASSVATGPLHF
TRBJ2-5 NA TRBV5-6 NA TGTGCCAGCAGCTTTGGAGGGTCAGAGACCCAGTACTTC CASSFGGSETQYF
TRBJ2-5 TRBD2 TRBV14 NA TGTGCCAGCAGCCAAGTGCTAGCGGGGGGAATGGAGACCCAGTACTTC CASSQVLAGGMETQYF
TRBJ1-2 TRBD1 TRBV7-3 NA TGTGCCAGCAGCCCCTTGGGACAGGCAGACTATGGCTACACCTTC CASSPLGQADYGYTF
TRBJ1-4 TRBD1 TRBV6-1 NA TGTGCCAGCAGGTTACAGGGGTCAACTAATGAAAAACTGTTTTTT CASRLQGSTNEKLFF
TRBJ2-7 TRBD2 TRBV18 NA TGTGCCAGCTCACCACCCACAGCGGGAAGCAGCGAGCAGTACTTC CASSPPTAGSSEQYF
TRBJ2-7 NA TRBV28 NA TGTGCCAGCAGTTCCCAACGGGAGCCCTCCTACGAGCAGTACTTC CASSSQREPSYEQYF
TRBJ2-7 NA TRBV19 NA TGTGCCAGTAGTCCTAGGACGGGGGACGGGGCCTCCTACGAGCAGTACTTC CASSPRTGDGASYEQYF
TRBJ1-2 TRBD1 TRBV18 few TGTGCCAGCTCACCGGACAGGGAATATGGCTACACCTTC CASSPDREYGYTF